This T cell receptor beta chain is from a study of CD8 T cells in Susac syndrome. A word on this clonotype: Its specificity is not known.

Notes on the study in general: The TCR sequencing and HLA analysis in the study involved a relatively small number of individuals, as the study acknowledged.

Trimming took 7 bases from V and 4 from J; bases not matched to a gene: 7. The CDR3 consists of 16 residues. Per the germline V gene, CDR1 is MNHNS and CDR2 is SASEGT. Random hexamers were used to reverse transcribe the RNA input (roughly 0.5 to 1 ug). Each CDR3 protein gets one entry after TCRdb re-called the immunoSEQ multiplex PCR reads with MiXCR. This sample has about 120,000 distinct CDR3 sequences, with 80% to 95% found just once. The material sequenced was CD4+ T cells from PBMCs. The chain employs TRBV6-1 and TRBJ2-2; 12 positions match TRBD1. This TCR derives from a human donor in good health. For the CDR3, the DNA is TGTGCCAGCACGGGGGGGGGACAGGGGGCCACCGGGGAGCTGTTTTTT. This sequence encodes CASTGGGQGATGELFF.